This TCR beta chain was captured by sequencing in a study of cytomegalovirus exposure and HLA in healthy donors. On the study more broadly: The roughly 120 million unique TCR beta sequences, from 150 million to 200 million T cells, were found by an earlier analysis. General study points: Researchers reportedly found TCR beta sequences accurately predicted most subjects' HLA-A and HLA-B alleles. Researchers reported that a few CMV-associated chains were confirmed in vitro as CMV antigen-specific.

Nominal health characterized the donors when sampled, though unrecorded immune exposures were likely. 60 Vbeta and 13 Jbeta primers were used in PCR. Clones were sequenced by immunoSEQ multiplex PCR, and TCRdb holds only the in-frame ones, with some missing. The sample gives approximately 170,000 clones, about 81% of which show up once; about 5% is in the top ten. The CDR3 has 14 amino acids. Germline CDR1 reads SQVTM; CDR2 reads ANQGSEA. The V segment lost 7 bases and the J segment 6 bases; nucleotides outside the gene matches: 13. Worth noting for this clone: Its antigen is still unknown.

The rearrangement joins TRBV29-1 to TRBJ2-7; TRBD1 matches 9 bases. The specimen was PBMCs. This sequence originates from a man aged 25 to 45 in good health and CMV-seropositive. This CDR3 reads CSAFGGTGTSEQYF. CDR3 DNA sequence: TGCAGCGCTTTTGGTGGGACAGGGACCTCCGAGCAGTACTTC.